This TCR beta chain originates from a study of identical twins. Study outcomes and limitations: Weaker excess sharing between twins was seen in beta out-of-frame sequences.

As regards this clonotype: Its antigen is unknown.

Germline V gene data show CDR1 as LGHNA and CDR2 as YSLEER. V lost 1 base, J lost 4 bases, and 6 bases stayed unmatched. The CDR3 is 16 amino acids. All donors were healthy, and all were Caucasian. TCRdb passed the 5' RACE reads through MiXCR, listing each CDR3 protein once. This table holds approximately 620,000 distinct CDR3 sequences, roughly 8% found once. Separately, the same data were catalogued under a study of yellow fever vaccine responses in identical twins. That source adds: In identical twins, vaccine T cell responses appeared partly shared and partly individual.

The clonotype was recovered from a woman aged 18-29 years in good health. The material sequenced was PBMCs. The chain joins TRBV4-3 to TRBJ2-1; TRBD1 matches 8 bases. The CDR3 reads CASSQVRQGAYNEQFF. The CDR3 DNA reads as TGCGCCAGCAGCCAAGTACGGCAGGGGGCATACAATGAGCAGTTCTTC.